The T cell receptor (beta chain) described here comes from a study of cytomegalovirus exposure and HLA in healthy donors. Whole-study findings and limits: Presence/absence analyses rested on an assumption that sequencing depth was roughly uniform across donors. Cytomegalovirus-associated status was assigned to around 160 TCR beta chains. Researchers reported in a later analysis that a missense DCLRE1C variant was tied to TCR beta V- and J-gene trimming.

In the PCR, 60 Vbeta and 13 Jbeta primers were used. TCRdb's table, derived via immunoSEQ multiplex PCR, lists solely in-frame clones and lacks some. The data hold 250,000 or so clones, with around nine tenths observed a single time. Per the germline V gene, CDR1 is SGHTA and CDR2 is FQGNSA. Trimming removed 4 bases from V and 3 bases from J; junction bases left unmatched: 8. The CDR3 spans 16 residues. Healthy donors of bone marrow made up the group. With respect to this clone: The antigen is unknown.

The sample was PBMCs. V is TRBV7-2 and J is TRBJ2-1; TRBD2 matches at 8 bases. The clonotype originates from a girl aged 2 to 10 in good health and CMV-seronegative. This CDR3 reads CASSWGVLAGYNEQFF. CDR3 bases: TGTGCCAGCAGCTGGGGGGTGCTAGCGGGCTACAATGAGCAGTTCTTC.